A selection of T cell receptor beta chains follows, all from one sample in a study of cytomegalovirus exposure and HLA in healthy donors. The repertoire was sequenced with immunoSEQ multiplex PCR; TCRdb's copy has only in-frame clones and lacks some. In the table there are around 120,000 clones, 75% to 90% of which are singletons. Sample: PBMCs. The receptors derive from a man in his fifties in good health and CMV-seronegative. Each CDR3 is given with its conserved first and last residue. Each record gives: CDR3 protein, J gene, V gene.

CDR3 protein: CASSSGQGAGNQPQHF
J gene: TRBJ1-5
V gene: TRBV6-5

CDR3 protein: CASSLAPQDRAPYEQYF
J gene: TRBJ2-7
V gene: TRBV5-1

CDR3 protein: CASSVLSGGTDTQYF
J gene: TRBJ2-3
V gene: TRBV9

CDR3 protein: CASSIYQGNEQYF
J gene: TRBJ2-7
V gene: TRBV19

CDR3 protein: CASSEDVGPRKF
J gene: TRBJ2-3
V gene: TRBV2

CDR3 protein: CAISEDRGGEQYF
J gene: TRBJ2-7
V gene: TRBV10-3

CDR3 protein: CASHPGGGEDPQHF
J gene: TRBJ1-5
V gene: TRBV2

CDR3 protein: CASSLYGTSGSPLHF
J gene: TRBJ1-6
V gene: TRBV7-3

CDR3 protein: CASGTGVSYEQYF
J gene: TRBJ2-7
V gene: TRBV25-1

CDR3 protein: CAIAGGDTDTQYF
J gene: TRBJ2-3
V gene: TRBV28

CDR3 protein: CASSLGGRQNTIYF
J gene: TRBJ1-3
V gene: TRBV5-6

CDR3 protein: CASSLRDKAFNTEAFF
J gene: TRBJ1-1
V gene: TRBV18

CDR3 protein: CASSRAGTGGTGELFF
J gene: TRBJ2-2
V gene: TRBV18

CDR3 protein: CASSYLDIQYF
J gene: TRBJ2-7
V gene: TRBV6-5

CDR3 protein: CASSAGTVNSPLHF
J gene: TRBJ1-6
V gene: TRBV6-5

CDR3 protein: CASSYGGGYSYEQYF
J gene: TRBJ2-7
V gene: TRBV6-5

CDR3 protein: CASSLVVDTQYF
J gene: TRBJ2-3
V gene: TRBV7-2

CDR3 protein: CASIPGLNTGELFF
J gene: TRBJ2-2
V gene: TRBV10-1

CDR3 protein: CASTKTRSYNEQFF
J gene: TRBJ2-1
V gene: TRBV7-2

CDR3 protein: CASSPTPYEQYF
J gene: TRBJ2-7
V gene: TRBV27

CDR3 protein: CASSLDRGGQPQHF
J gene: TRBJ1-5
V gene: TRBV6-1

CDR3 protein: CASSSPSGGPTDTQYF
J gene: TRBJ2-3
V gene: TRBV7-6

CDR3 protein: CASSLIAGAAEQYF
J gene: TRBJ2-7
V gene: TRBV28

CDR3 protein: CAIRGSGEQFF
J gene: TRBJ2-1
V gene: TRBV10-3

CDR3 protein: CASSLTGTGGEETQYF
J gene: TRBJ2-5
V gene: TRBV5-1

CDR3 protein: CASSLVEGGELFF
J gene: TRBJ2-2
V gene: TRBV5-4

CDR3 protein: CASSGGVLEETQYF
J gene: TRBJ2-5
V gene: TRBV2

CDR3 protein: CASSVEDRVDFEQYF
J gene: TRBJ2-7
V gene: TRBV9

CDR3 protein: CASSDQKTQYF
J gene: TRBJ2-5
V gene: TRBV2

CDR3 protein: CASSQDTRDRAGEKLFF
J gene: TRBJ1-4
V gene: TRBV4-2

CDR3 protein: CASSVPGLPINEQFF
J gene: TRBJ2-1
V gene: TRBV25-1

CDR3 protein: CASSPRQSNTEAFF
J gene: TRBJ1-1
V gene: TRBV18

CDR3 protein: CASSQDREEAFF
J gene: TRBJ1-1
V gene: TRBV18

CDR3 protein: CASRSGTGVREQFF
J gene: TRBJ2-1
V gene: TRBV28

CDR3 protein: CASSQWRSGYEQYF
J gene: TRBJ2-7
V gene: TRBV4-2

CDR3 protein: CASTGGAGGANVLTF
J gene: TRBJ2-6
V gene: TRBV2

CDR3 protein: CAWNQGYYEQYF
J gene: -
V gene: TRBV30

CDR3 protein: CASSEEAYGTQYF
J gene: TRBJ2-5
V gene: TRBV2

CDR3 protein: CASTRRLAGGSGNEQFF
J gene: TRBJ2-1
V gene: TRBV19

CDR3 protein: CAAGTGFSGANVLTF
J gene: TRBJ2-6
V gene: TRBV30

CDR3 protein: CASSPTGTPREQYF
J gene: TRBJ2-7
V gene: TRBV7-8

CDR3 protein: CASSPDRTGYNEQFF
J gene: TRBJ2-1
V gene: TRBV28

CDR3 protein: CASSSRGNSGNTIYF
J gene: TRBJ1-3
V gene: TRBV9

CDR3 protein: CASSEVRLTGTQYF
J gene: TRBJ2-5
V gene: TRBV6-1

CDR3 protein: CASSPGTAGDEKLFF
J gene: TRBJ1-4
V gene: TRBV7-9

CDR3 protein: CASSPIGTGAETEAFF
J gene: TRBJ1-1
V gene: TRBV18

CDR3 protein: CATSRLLGGAYEQYF
J gene: TRBJ2-7
V gene: TRBV15

CDR3 protein: CASSPPGTGYNQPQHF
J gene: TRBJ1-5
V gene: TRBV28

CDR3 protein: CASSTPGQGSYEQYF
J gene: TRBJ2-7
V gene: TRBV28

CDR3 protein: CASSLNSGRDTGELFF
J gene: TRBJ2-2
V gene: TRBV11-1

CDR3 protein: CASSPYLVDRGNTEAFF
J gene: TRBJ1-1
V gene: TRBV11-2

CDR3 protein: CATSRDLGLAGALYEQYF
J gene: TRBJ2-7
V gene: TRBV15

CDR3 protein: CASSLEGGGYTF
J gene: TRBJ1-2
V gene: TRBV5-5

CDR3 protein: CASSFYRTALNSPLHF
J gene: TRBJ1-6
V gene: TRBV6-5

CDR3 protein: CASSRTGTNTDTQYF
J gene: TRBJ2-3
V gene: TRBV5-4

CDR3 protein: CASSPAGTSDNEAFF
J gene: TRBJ1-1
V gene: TRBV4-2

CDR3 protein: CASSARGGVGETQYF
J gene: TRBJ2-5
V gene: TRBV9

CDR3 protein: CASIIGCGGAFF
J gene: TRBJ1-1
V gene: TRBV21-1